The clone carrying this TCR beta chain has only one observation. The source of the sample is a study of OX40 agonist ivuxolimab in advanced cancers. Study at large: Partial responses were achieved by three patients, of whom one had hepatocellular carcinoma and two had cutaneous melanoma.

Profiling relied on immunoSEQ multiplex PCR, and the TCRdb table lists in-frame clones only, not all of them. The data show roughly 68,000 clones, roughly 90% seen once. The sample was CD4+ or CD8+ T cells sorted from blood, taken in a trial of the OX40 agonist ivuxolimab. This TCR was recovered from an adult with an advanced solid tumor such as melanoma, head and neck, liver or kidney cancer.

The CDR3 protein is CASSPLGQLNTEAFF. The CDR3 region has the DNA TGTGCCAGCTCGCCACTGGGACAACTGAACACTGAAGCTTTCTTT. The rearrangement uses TRBV6-1 and TRBJ1-1, with D perhaps matching TRBD1 (6 bases). Trimming shortened V by 8 bases and J by 0 bases, and 16 bases separated the two germline ends. The length of the CDR3 is 15 residues. Looked up from germline, CDR1 is MNHNS and CDR2 is SASEGT.